This T cell receptor beta chain was obtained from a study of shared clonotypes between healthy human individuals. Background on the study: The study enrolled two women and three men aged 18 to 49. CD4 naive cells filled three plates per donor, CD4 memory three, CD8 naive two and CD8 memory one.

The CDR3 runs 12 residues. V dropped 4 bases and J dropped 3 bases, with 7 bases sitting between them. Germline V gene sequence: CDR1 SGHRS, CDR2 YFSETQ. Naive CD45RA+ and memory CD45RA-negative subsets were split from CD4+ cells. Authors' methods: Filtering differed for immunoSEQ, which gave only junction sequences without quality scores. Measured with immunoSEQ multiplex PCR; TCRdb has only the in-frame clones, and not every one. That table furnishes V, J and clone size, whereas the DNA furnished D and trimming. Of some 2.3 million clones listed, more than 85% are singletons. The chain carries TRBV5-1 and TRBJ1-1, with unresolved D. Sequences were obtained from naive CD4+ T cells from PBMCs. Subset meaning: CD45RA+ positively selected. The sequence was obtained from a man aged 18 to 30 in good health. Some clones in this sample may be carry-over from other donors' samples. The DNA for the CDR3 is TGCGCCAGCAGCCGGGTGGACACTGAAGCTTTCTTT. Its translation is CASSRVDTEAFF.